Below are 14 T cell receptor beta chains sequenced from a single sample in a study of beta chain features in type 1 diabetes. What was sequenced were expressed TCRB transcripts, since all of the isolated RNA had been reverse transcribed. Only in-frame clones appear in the TCRdb table, and some are missing; sequencing was by immunoSEQ multiplex PCR. The sample yields hundreds of thousands of clones, around 12% seen once. Sequencing was done on a sample of naive CD4+ T cells from blood. The receptors stem from a man in his late teens or twenties in good health.

In its sample, this clone was seen a few times. This rearrangement joins TRBV6-6 to TRBJ1-2; TRBD1 is a possible D gene (6 bases). Looked up from germline, CDR1 is MNHNY and CDR2 is SVGAGI (reference sequence). The CDR3 extends over 14 amino acids. V lost 2 bases, J lost 7 bases, and 14 bases lay in between. CDR3 bases: TGTGCCAGCAGTTACAACAAACAGGGCGCTGGCTACACCTTC. This encodes CASSYNKQGAGYTF.

As DNA, the CDR3 is TGTGCCAGTAGTATAGCCCTAGCGCCGTACAATGAGCAGTTCTTC. As protein: CASSIALAPYNEQFF. V is TRBV19 and J is TRBJ2-1; a weak D match, TRBD2 (6 bases). The germline gives CDR1 LNHDA, CDR2 SQIVND (reference sequence). The ends were cut back, 1 base at V and 4 bases at J, with 11 bases in the middle. This CDR3 contains 15 residues.

This clone came up a few times. This chain connects TRBV19 to TRBJ2-1; D not certain. This CDR3 comprises 11 residues. V was shortened by 9 bases and J by 6 bases, with 9 bases between the two germline ends. CDR1 LNHDA and CDR2 SQIVND come from the germline V gene (reference sequence). CDR3 protein: CASQNLNEQFF. The CDR3 coding sequence is TGTGCCAGCCAGAACCTCAATGAGCAGTTCTTC.

This clone was seen repeatedly, ten times or more. V and J are TRBV4-3 and TRBJ2-6; no firm D call. The germline CDR1 and CDR2 sequences are LGHNA and YSLEER. Trimming shortened V by 1 base and J by 0 bases, and 10 bases separated the two germline ends. This CDR3 region has 17 residues. The DNA for the CDR3 is TGCGCCAGCAGCCAAGCCCGCCGGAGCTCTGGGGCCAACGTCCTGACTTTC. It yields the protein CASSQARRSSGANVLTF.

This clone was observed a handful of times. The V gene is TRBV7-2, the J gene TRBJ2-1; 12 nucleotides align to TRBD1. Losses at the gene ends were 5 bases for V and 7 bases for J; bases not matched to a gene: 12. This CDR3 has 17 amino acids. Germline V gene sequence: CDR1 SGHTA, CDR2 FQGNSA. CDR3 in DNA: TGTGCCAGCAGCCCAAGGGGACAGGGGGCTATTCGGAATGAGCAGTTCTTC. Translating it yields CASSPRGQGAIRNEQFF. The full variable domain, its missing parts supplied by reference TRBV7-2 and TRBJ2-1, is GAGVSQSPSNKVTEKGKDVELRCDPISGHTALYWYRQSLGQGLEFLIYFQGNSAPDKSGLPSDRFSAERTGGSVSTLTIQRTQQEDSAVYLCASSPRGQGAIRNEQFFGPGTRLTVL.

On this clone itself: Because the CDR3's place on the DNA is in doubt, the DNA is left out and the CDR3 is given as listed by TCRdb. The V call is TRBV6-5, the J call TRBJ1-2; TRBD1 is the table's D call, not checked against the DNA. Germline lookup yields CDR1 MNHEY and CDR2 SVGAGI. The CDR3 region is 12 residues in length, termini included. This CDR3 is CASSVGQGARTF.

This clone was detected only a few times. The V call is TRBV29-1, the J call TRBJ1-4; D call uncertain. The ends were cut back, 5 bases at V and 2 bases at J, with 15 bases in the middle. This CDR3 spans 15 amino acids. Germline CDR1 is SQVTM and CDR2 is ANQGSEA. The CDR3 nucleotides are TGCAGCGTTAACGGAGGGCTAGGGACTAATGAAAAACTGTTTTTT. It is translated as CSVNGGLGTNEKLFF.

This clone has just a few counts. V gene TRBV28 combines with J gene TRBJ2-7; D gene ambiguous. V gave up 3 bases and J gave up 9 bases, with 15 bases separating them. This CDR3 spans 13 amino acids. Germline V gene lookup returns CDR1 MDHEN and CDR2 SYDVKM. The CDR3 is CASSFGNLRGQYF. The CDR3, as DNA: TGTGCCAGCAGTTTTGGCAACCTACGAGGGCAGTACTTC.

The chain recombines TRBV10-3 with TRBJ1-2, with 9 bases that match TRBD1. The CDR3 runs 13 residues. The ends lost 5 bases at V and 6 bases at J; junction bases unmatched: 4. The germline CDR1 and CDR2 sequences are ENHRY and SYGVKD. CDR3 amino acids: CAISKGQGDGYTF. As DNA, the CDR3 is TGTGCCATCAGTAAGGGACAGGGCGATGGCTACACCTTC.

CDR3 in amino acids: CASSLDGQLYGYTF. The CDR3 DNA sequence: TGCGCCAGCAGCTTGGACGGACAGTTATATGGCTACACCTTC. The chain has TRBV5-1 and TRBJ1-2; D is perhaps TRBD1 (6 bases). V was pared by 0 bases and J by 5 bases, with 11 bases between. CDR1 and CDR2 (germline): SGHRS, YFSETQ. This CDR3 is 14 amino acids long.

V is TRBV7-8 and J is TRBJ2-7; TRBD1 aligns across 7 bases. The CDR3 loop spans 15 amino acids. V dropped 1 base and J dropped 2; count of bases not matched to a gene: 5. Germline-derived CDR1 and CDR2 are SGHVS and FQNEAQ. The CDR3 DNA follows: TGTGCCAGCAGCTTAGTTTTAGGACAGGCCTACGAGCAGTACTTC. Translating it yields CASSLVLGQAYEQYF.

There are a few counts of this clone. The rearrangement uses TRBV29-1 and TRBJ2-7; 7 nucleotides match TRBD1. This CDR3 has 13 amino acids. CDR1 and CDR2 (germline): SQVTM, ANQGSEA. With V trimmed by 7 bases and J by 2 bases, 8 bases remained unmatched. CDR3 residues: CSAATGITYEQYF. The CDR3, as DNA: TGCAGCGCCGCGACAGGGATCACCTACGAGCAGTACTTC.

This clone was picked up a small number of times. The J gene is TRBJ1-2, the V gene TRBV6-1; D is possibly TRBD1 (5 bases). V was clipped by 2 bases and J by 2 bases, with 9 bases between them. CDR1 MNHNS and CDR2 SASEGT come from the germline V gene. The CDR3 length is 14 residues. The CDR3 is CASSEWEGNYGYTF. The DNA of the CDR3 is TGTGCCAGCAGTGAATGGGAGGGGAACTATGGCTACACCTTC.

The sample holds a few counts of this clone. The V call is TRBV6-5, the J call TRBJ1-2, with TRBD1 as a possible D gene (6 bases). The CDR3 is 13 residues long. V was shortened by 6 bases and J by 5 bases, with 13 bases between the two germline ends. CDR1 and CDR2 (germline): MNHEY, SVGAGI. CDR3 region: CASRRTETYGYTF. As DNA, the CDR3 is TGTGCCAGCAGGAGGACAGAGACTTATGGCTACACCTTC.